This T cell receptor beta chain was documented in a study of CD8+ T cells in alopecia areata. The V gene lost 5 bases and the J gene lost 7 bases, with 15 bases spanning the gap. The CDR3 has 14 amino acids. Germline lookup yields CDR1 SGHAT and CDR2 FQNNGV. The treatment here: oral pan-JAK inhibitor, 5-10 mg twice daily. Reverse transcribed after extraction, RNA yielded cDNA as the sequencing template. Libraries were prepared by immunoSEQ multiplex PCR; TCRdb keeps only in-frame clonotypes and omits some of them. The sample has about 300,000 clones, about three fifths seen once; the top ten hold approximately 2%.

This sequence joins TRBV11-2 and TRBJ1-5, with D possibly being TRBD1 (5 bases). Material: CD4+ T cells sorted from blood, obtained at week 24, from a patient treated with tofacitinib. The TCR originated in a human donor with alopecia areata. CDR3 in DNA: TGTGCCAGCAGCCCGGGGGGGGTAAGACAGCCCCAGCATTTT. Amino acids: CASSPGGVRQPQHF.